This T cell receptor (beta chain) came from a study of CD4 T cells in relation to SARS-CoV-2 and coronaviruses. As regards this clone: Its antigen is as yet unknown. The junction and the germline gene differ at one end; a read error may be behind it.

Produced via immunoSEQ multiplex PCR; TCRdb's table is partial and in-frame only. The sample has more than 25,000 clones, 60% to 75% seen once. From germline, CDR1 is SNHLY and CDR2 FYNNEI. The CDR3 spans 16 residues. The unexposed donors gave CD4+ T cells in about 2010-2019, prior to COVID-19. Isolation of CD4+ T cells took place after 10 days in culture. This rearrangement joins TRBV2 to TRBJ1-3; a weak D match, TRBD1 (6 bases). The sample taken for sequencing was CD4+ T cells from PBMCs, cultured in vitro. The TCR was taken from a human donor in good health. The DNA of the CDR3 is TGTGCCAGCAGCGAAGGGTCAGGGGCGCAGGGAAACACCATATATTTT. This gives the protein CASSEGSGAQGNTIYF.